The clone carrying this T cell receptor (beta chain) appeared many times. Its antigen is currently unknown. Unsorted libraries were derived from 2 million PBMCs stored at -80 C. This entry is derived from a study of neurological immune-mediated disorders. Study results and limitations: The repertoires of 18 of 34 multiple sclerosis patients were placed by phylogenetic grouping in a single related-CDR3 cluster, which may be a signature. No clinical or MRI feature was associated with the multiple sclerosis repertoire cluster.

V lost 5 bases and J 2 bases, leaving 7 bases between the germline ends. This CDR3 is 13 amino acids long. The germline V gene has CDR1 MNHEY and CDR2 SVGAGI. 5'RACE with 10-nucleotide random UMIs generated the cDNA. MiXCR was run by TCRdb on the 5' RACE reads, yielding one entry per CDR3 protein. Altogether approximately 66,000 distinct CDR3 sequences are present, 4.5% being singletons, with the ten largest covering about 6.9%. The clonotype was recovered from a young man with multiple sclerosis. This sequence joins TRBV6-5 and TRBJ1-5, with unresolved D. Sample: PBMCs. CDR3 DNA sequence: TGTGCCAGCAGTATAGGAGGCAATCAGCCCCAGCATTTT. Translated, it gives CASSIGGNQPQHF.